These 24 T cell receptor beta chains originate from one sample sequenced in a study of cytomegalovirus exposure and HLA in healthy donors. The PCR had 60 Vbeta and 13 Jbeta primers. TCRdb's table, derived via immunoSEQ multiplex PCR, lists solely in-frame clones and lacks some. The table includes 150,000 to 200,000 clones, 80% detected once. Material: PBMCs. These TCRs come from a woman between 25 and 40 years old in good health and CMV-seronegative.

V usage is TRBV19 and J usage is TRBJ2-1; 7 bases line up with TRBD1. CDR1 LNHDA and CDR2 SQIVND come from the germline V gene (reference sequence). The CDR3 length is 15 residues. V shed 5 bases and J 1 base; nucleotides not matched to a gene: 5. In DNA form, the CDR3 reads TGTGCCAGTAGTGATGACAGGGTTTCCTACAATGAGCAGTTCTTC. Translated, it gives CASSDDRVSYNEQFF.

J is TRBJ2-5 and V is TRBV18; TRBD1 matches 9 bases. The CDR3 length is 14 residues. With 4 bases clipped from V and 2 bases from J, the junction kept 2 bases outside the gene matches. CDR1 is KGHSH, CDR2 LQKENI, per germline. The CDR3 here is CASSLGTGQETQYF. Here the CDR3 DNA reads TGTGCCAGCTCACTCGGGACAGGGCAAGAGACCCAGTACTTC.

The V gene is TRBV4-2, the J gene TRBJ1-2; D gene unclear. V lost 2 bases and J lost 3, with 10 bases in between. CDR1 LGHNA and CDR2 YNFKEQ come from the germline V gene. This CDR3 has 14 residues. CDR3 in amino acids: CASSQSSADYGYTF. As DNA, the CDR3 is TGTGCCAGCAGCCAATCGTCCGCAGACTATGGCTACACCTTC.

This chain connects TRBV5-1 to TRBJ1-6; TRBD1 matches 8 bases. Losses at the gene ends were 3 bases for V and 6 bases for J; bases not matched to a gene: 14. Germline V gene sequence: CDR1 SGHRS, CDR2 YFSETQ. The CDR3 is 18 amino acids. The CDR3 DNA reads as TGCGCCAGCAGCTGGGGGACAGGAAGGATGGAAAGTAATTCACCCCTCCACTTT. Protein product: CASSWGTGRMESNSPLHF. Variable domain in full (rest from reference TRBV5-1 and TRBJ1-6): KAGVTQTPRYLIKTRGQQVTLSCSPISGHRSVSWYQQTPGQGLQFLFEYFSETQRNKGNFPGRFSGRQFSNSRSEMNVSTLELGDSALYLCASSWGTGRMESNSPLHFGNGTRLTVT.

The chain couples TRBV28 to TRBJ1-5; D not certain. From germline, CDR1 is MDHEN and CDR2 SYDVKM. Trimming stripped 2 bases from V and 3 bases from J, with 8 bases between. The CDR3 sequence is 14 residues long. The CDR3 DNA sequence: TGTGCCAGCAGTTTAGAGATTATCAATCAGCCCCAGCATTTT. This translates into CASSLEIINQPQHF. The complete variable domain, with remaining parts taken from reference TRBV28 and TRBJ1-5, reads DVKVTQSSRYLVKRTGEKVFLECVQDMDHENMFWYRQDPGLGLRLIYFSYDVKMKEKGDIPEGYSVSREKKERFSLILESASTNQTSMYLCASSLEIINQPQHFGDGTRLSIL.

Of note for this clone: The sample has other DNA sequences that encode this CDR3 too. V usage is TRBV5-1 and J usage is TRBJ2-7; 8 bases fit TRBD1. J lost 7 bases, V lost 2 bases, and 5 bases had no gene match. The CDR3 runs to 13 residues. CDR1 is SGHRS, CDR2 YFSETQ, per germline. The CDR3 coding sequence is TGCGCCAGCAGCTTAGGACAGGGCGGGGAGCAGTACTTC. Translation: CASSLGQGGEQYF.

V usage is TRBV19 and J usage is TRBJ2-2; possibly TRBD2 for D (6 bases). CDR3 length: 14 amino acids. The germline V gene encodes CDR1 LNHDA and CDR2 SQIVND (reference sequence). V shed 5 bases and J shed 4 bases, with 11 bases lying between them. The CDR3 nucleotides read TGTGCCAGTAGTCCAGGGACTCCCACCGGGGAGCTGTTTTTT. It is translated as CASSPGTPTGELFF.

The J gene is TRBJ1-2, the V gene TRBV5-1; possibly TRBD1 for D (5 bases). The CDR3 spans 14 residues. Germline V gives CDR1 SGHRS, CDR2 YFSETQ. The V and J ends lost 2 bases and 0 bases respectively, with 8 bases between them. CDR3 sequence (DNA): TGCGCCAGCAGCTTAAGGGGCCCTAACTATGGCTACACCTTC. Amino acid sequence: CASSLRGPNYGYTF.

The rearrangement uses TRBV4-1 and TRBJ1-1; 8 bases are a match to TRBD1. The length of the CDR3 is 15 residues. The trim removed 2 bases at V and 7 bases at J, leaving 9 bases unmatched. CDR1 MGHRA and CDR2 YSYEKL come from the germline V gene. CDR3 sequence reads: CASSQPTGTGLEAFF. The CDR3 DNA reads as TGCGCCAGCAGCCAACCAACCGGGACAGGTCTTGAAGCTTTCTTT.

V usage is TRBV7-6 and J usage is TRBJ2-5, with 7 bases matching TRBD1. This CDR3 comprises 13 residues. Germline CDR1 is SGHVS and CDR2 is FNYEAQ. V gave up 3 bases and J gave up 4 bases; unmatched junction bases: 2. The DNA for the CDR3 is TGTGCCAGCAGCTTGGACAGGTTAGAGACCCAGTACTTC. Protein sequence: CASSLDRLETQYF. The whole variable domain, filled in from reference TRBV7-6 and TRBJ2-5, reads GAGVSQSPRYKVTKRGQDVALRCDPISGHVSLYWYRQALGQGPEFLTYFNYEAQQDKSGLPNDRFSAERPEGSISTLTIQRTEQRDSAMYRCASSLDRLETQYFGPGTRLLVL.

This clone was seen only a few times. CDR3 sequence reads: CASSNRDRNTEAFF. CDR3 in DNA: TGCGCCAGCAGCAACCGGGACAGGAACACTGAAGCTTTCTTT. This chain connects TRBV5-1 to TRBJ1-1; 7 bases are a match to TRBD1. This CDR3 spans 14 amino acids. Germline loops: CDR1 SGHRS, CDR2 YFSETQ. V shed 4 bases and J 1 base; nucleotides not matched to a gene: 4.

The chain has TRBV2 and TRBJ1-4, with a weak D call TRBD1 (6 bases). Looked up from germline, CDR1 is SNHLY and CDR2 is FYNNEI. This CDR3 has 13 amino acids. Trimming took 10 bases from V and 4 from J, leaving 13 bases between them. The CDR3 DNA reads TGTGCCACCGCGGGGGCTGGTAATGAAAAACTGTTTTTT. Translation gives CATAGAGNEKLFF.

This chain's CDR3 is CASSLSGVGLAGAADTQYF. CDR3 nucleotides: TGTGCCAGCAGCTTATCTGGAGTCGGACTAGCGGGGGCCGCAGATACGCAGTATTTT. This rearrangement joins TRBV13 to TRBJ2-3; 13 bases match TRBD2. Germline-derived CDR1 and CDR2 are PRHDT and FYEKMQ (reference sequence). V lost 2 bases and J lost 4; bases outside the gene matches: 12. CDR3 length: 19 amino acids.

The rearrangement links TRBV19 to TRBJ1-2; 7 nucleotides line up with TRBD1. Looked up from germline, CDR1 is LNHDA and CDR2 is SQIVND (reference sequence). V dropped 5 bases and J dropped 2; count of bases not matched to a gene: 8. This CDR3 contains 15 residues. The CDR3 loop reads CASSVGTVLNYGYTF. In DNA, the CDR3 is TGTGCCAGTAGTGTGGGGACAGTGCTGAACTATGGCTACACCTTC.

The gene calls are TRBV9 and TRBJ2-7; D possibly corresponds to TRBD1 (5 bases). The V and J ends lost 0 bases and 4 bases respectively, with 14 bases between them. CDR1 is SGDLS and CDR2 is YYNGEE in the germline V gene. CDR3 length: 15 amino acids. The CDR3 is CASSVAIGVSYEQYF. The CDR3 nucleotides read TGTGCCAGCAGCGTAGCCATAGGGGTATCGTACGAGCAGTACTTC.

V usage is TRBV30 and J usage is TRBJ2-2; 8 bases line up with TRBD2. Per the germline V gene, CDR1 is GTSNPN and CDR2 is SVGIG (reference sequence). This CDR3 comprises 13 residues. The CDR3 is CARSLAGTGELFF. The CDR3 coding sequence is TGTGCACGGAGCCTAGCGGGCACCGGGGAGCTGTTTTTT. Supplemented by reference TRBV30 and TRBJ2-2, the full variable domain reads SQTIHQWPATLVQPVGSPLSLECTVEGTSNPNLYWYRQAAGRGLQLLFYSVGIGQISSEVPQNLSASRPQDRQFILSSKKLLLSDSGFYLCARSLAGTGELFFGEGSRLTVL.

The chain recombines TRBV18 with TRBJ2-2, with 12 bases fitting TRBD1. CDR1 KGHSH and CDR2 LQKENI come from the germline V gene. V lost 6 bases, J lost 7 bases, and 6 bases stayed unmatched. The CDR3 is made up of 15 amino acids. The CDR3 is CASSPGQGAGGELFF. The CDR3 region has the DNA TGTGCCAGCTCCCCGGGACAGGGGGCCGGCGGGGAGCTGTTTTTT. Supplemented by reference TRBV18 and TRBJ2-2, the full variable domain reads NAGVMQNPRHLVRRRGQEARLRCSPMKGHSHVYWYRQLPEEGLKFMVYLQKENIIDESGMPKERFSAEFPKEGPSILRIQQVVRGDSAAYFCASSPGQGAGGELFFGEGSRLTVL.

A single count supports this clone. This chain's CDR3 is CASSKTPQGAREKLFF. For the CDR3, the DNA is TGTGCCAGCAGCAAAACTCCTCAGGGGGCCCGGGAAAAACTGTTTTTT. The gene calls are TRBV21-1 and TRBJ1-4; TRBD1 is taken as the D call from the table, unchecked against the DNA. TRBV21-1 is described as a pseudogene. The CDR3 length is 16 residues.

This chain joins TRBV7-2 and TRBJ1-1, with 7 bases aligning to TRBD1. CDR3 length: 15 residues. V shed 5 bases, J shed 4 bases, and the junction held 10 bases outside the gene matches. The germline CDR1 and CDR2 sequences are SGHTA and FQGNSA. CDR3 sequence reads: CASSRPRGRSTEAFF. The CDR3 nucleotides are TGTGCCAGCAGCCGCCCCAGGGGGAGAAGCACTGAAGCTTTCTTT.

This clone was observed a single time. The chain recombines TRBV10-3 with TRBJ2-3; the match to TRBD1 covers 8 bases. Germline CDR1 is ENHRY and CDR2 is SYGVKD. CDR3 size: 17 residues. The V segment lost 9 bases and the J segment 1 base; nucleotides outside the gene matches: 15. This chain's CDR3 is CAIRASRTGPGTDTQYF. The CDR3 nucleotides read TGTGCCATTCGAGCCAGCCGGACAGGGCCCGGCACAGATACGCAGTATTTT.

The CDR3 DNA sequence: TGCGCCAGCAGCCATGGACAGGGGGCGTCCTACGAGCAGTACTTC. Its translation: CASSHGQGASYEQYF. J is TRBJ2-7 and V is TRBV4-1, with TRBD1 matching over 11 bases. This CDR3 region has 15 residues. Germline V gene lookup returns CDR1 MGHRA and CDR2 YSYEKL. V lost 3 bases to trimming and J lost 1 base; unmatched junction nucleotides: 2.

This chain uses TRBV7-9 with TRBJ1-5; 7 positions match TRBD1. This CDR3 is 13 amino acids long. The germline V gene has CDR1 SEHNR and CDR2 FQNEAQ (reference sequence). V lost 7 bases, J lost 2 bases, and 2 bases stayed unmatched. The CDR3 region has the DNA TGTGCCAGCACCCAGGGGGGCAATCAGCCCCAGCATTTT. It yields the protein CASTQGGNQPQHF.

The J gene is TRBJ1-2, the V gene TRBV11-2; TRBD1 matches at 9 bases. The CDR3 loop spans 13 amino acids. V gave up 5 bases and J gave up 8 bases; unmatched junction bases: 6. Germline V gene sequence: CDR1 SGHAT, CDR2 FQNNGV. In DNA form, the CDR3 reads TGTGCCAGCAGCATCGGGACAGGGATCGGCTACACCTTC. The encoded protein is CASSIGTGIGYTF.

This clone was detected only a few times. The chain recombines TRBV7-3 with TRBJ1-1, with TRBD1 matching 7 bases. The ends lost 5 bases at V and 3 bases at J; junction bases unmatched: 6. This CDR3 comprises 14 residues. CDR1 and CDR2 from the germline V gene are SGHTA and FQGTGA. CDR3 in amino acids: CASSRNRGDTEAFF. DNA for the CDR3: TGTGCCAGCAGCCGGAACAGGGGTGACACTGAAGCTTTCTTT.